The 21 T cell receptor beta chains listed next were all sequenced from one sample in a study of blood T cell repertoires in COVID-19. Some clones are missing from TCRdb's copy, which holds only in-frame ones; the method was immunoSEQ multiplex PCR. The sample lists around 330,000 clones, more than 70% occurring once. Sequencing used peripheral blood. The origin of the receptors is a woman in her twenties or thirties with COVID-19, enrolled during active disease.

The chain has TRBV5-4 and TRBJ2-5; no clear D gene. The CDR3 contains 16 residues. Per germline, CDR1 SGHNT and CDR2 YYREEE (reference sequence). Trimming left V 2 bases short and J 3 bases short, with 17 bases between. DNA for the CDR3: TGTGCCAGCAGCTTTTTGCTACCGAGGCCGAAAGAGACCCAGTACTTC. This translates into CASSFLLPRPKETQYF. Using reference TRBV5-4 and TRBJ2-5 for the parts outside the CDR3, the full variable domain is ETGVTQSPTHLIKTRGQQVTLRCSSQSGHNTVSWYQQALGQGPQFIFQYYREEENGRGNFPPRFSGLQFPNYSSELNVNALELDDSALYLCASSFLLPRPKETQYFGPGTRLLVL.

The gene calls are TRBV4-3 and TRBJ1-6; possibly TRBD1 for D (6 bases). The CDR3 extends over 15 amino acids. V dropped 2 bases and J dropped 5 bases, with 10 bases sitting between them. Germline V gene sequence: CDR1 LGHNA, CDR2 YSLEER. CDR3 nucleotide sequence: TGCGCCAGCAGCCAATCAGACAGGAATAATTCACCCCTCCACTTT. Translating gives CASSQSDRNNSPLHF.

This clone was recorded only once. The rearrangement links TRBV27 to TRBJ2-2, with 9 bases aligning to TRBD1. Germline CDR1 MNHEY, CDR2 SMNVEV (reference sequence). Trimming took 5 bases from V and 4 from J; bases not matched to a gene: 5. CDR3 length: 15 amino acids. CDR3: CASSTRQGVTGELFF. DNA for the CDR3: TGTGCCAGCAGTACCCGACAGGGGGTCACCGGGGAGCTGTTTTTT.

V gene TRBV20-1 combines with J gene TRBJ1-2; D is perhaps TRBD1 (5 bases). The CDR3 runs to 11 residues. The V gene lost 3 bases and the J gene lost 6 bases, with 8 bases spanning the gap. The germline gives CDR1 DFQATT, CDR2 SNEGSKA (reference sequence). The CDR3 region is CSARDIDGYTF. In DNA form, the CDR3 reads TGCAGTGCTAGGGACATTGATGGCTACACCTTC.

The chain recombines TRBV2 with TRBJ1-2; 7 nucleotides agree with TRBD1. Per germline, CDR1 SNHLY and CDR2 FYNNEI. With V trimmed by 2 bases and J by 7 bases, 7 bases remained unmatched. The CDR3 has 14 residues. The CDR3 DNA reads as TGTGCCAGCAGTGAATTGAGGACAGGTAGTGGCTACACCTTC. This translates into CASSELRTGSGYTF.

The chain couples TRBV2 to TRBJ2-5, with no clear D. The length of the CDR3 is 11 residues. The germline V gene encodes CDR1 SNHLY and CDR2 FYNNEI. V shed 7 bases and J shed 4 bases, with 7 bases lying between them. CDR3 in amino acids: CASNLRETQYF. In nucleotides, the CDR3 is TGTGCCAGCAATCTGAGAGAGACCCAGTACTTC.

This chain connects TRBV15 to TRBJ1-6; D remains unclear. The V end was cut by 1 base, the J end by 9 bases, with 7 bases between. Germline CDR1 LNHNV, CDR2 YYDKDF (reference sequence). The CDR3 sequence is 13 residues long. The CDR3 region has the DNA TGTGCCACCAGCAGAGGGGCAGGTTCACCCCTCCACTTT. This codes for CATSRGAGSPLHF.

V usage is TRBV3-1 (or the pseudogene TRBV3-2) and J usage is TRBJ1-3; 8 bases fit TRBD1. The CDR3 totals 14 residues. The junction had 3 bases not matched to a gene; V was cut back by 4 bases and J by 4 bases. CDR1 is LGHDT, CDR2 YNNKEL, per germline (reference sequence). CDR3 loop: CASSPTGVGNTIYF. CDR3 DNA: TGTGCCAGCAGCCCGACAGGGGTGGGAAACACCATATATTTT.

The rearrangement joins TRBV9 to TRBJ2-1, with 9 bases matching TRBD2. The trim removed 0 bases at V and 4 bases at J, leaving 8 bases unmatched. This CDR3 region has 17 residues. Looked up from germline, CDR1 is SGDLS and CDR2 is YYNGEE. CDR3 sequence: CASSVGSSGGHYNEQFF. The CDR3 region has the DNA TGTGCCAGCAGCGTAGGTTCCAGCGGGGGGCATTACAATGAGCAGTTCTTC.

The rearrangement uses TRBV3-1 (or the pseudogene TRBV3-2) and TRBJ2-3, with a weak D call TRBD2 (6 bases). Trimming cost V 5 bases and J 2 bases, with 20 bases left between them. CDR1 and CDR2 from the germline V gene are LGHDT and YNNKEL (reference sequence). The CDR3 is made up of 17 amino acids. The chain's CDR3 is CASSKRGAGTDTDTQYF. The CDR3 DNA sequence: TGTGCCAGCAGCAAAAGAGGGGCGGGAACCGACACAGATACGCAGTATTTT.

V is TRBV14 and J is TRBJ2-5; 11 bases map to TRBD2. CDR3 length equals 14 residues. Germline V CDR1 and CDR2: SGHDN, FVKESK. Trimming took 4 bases from V and 4 from J; bases not matched to a gene: 2. The chain's CDR3 is CASSLTSGGETQYF. The CDR3 DNA follows: TGTGCCAGCAGCCTAACTAGCGGGGGAGAGACCCAGTACTTC.

The chain employs TRBV2 and TRBJ1-2; TRBD1 matches at 7 bases. CDR3 length: 12 residues. J gave up 13 bases and V 6 bases, and 11 bases lay outside the gene matches. CDR1 is SNHLY and CDR2 is FYNNEI in the germline V gene. The CDR3 DNA is TGTGCCAGCAGCAACAGAGACAGGGTCAGCACCTTC. Encoded protein: CASSNRDRVSTF.

The chain joins TRBV30 to TRBJ1-1; weak D call: TRBD1 (5 bases). The CDR3 runs 14 residues. Trimming stripped 2 bases from V and 0 bases from J, with 10 bases between. Germline V lookup: CDR1 GTSNPN, CDR2 SVGIG (reference sequence). The CDR3 reads CAWSTGVMNTEAFF. The CDR3 DNA sequence: TGTGCCTGGAGTACAGGCGTGATGAACACTGAAGCTTTCTTT.

The chain employs TRBV3-1 (or the pseudogene TRBV3-2) and TRBJ2-3; tentatively, D is TRBD2 (5 bases). V was pared by 1 base and J by 0 bases, with 8 bases between. The CDR3 runs 15 residues. Germline assignment: CDR1 LGHDT and CDR2 YNNKEL (reference sequence). This chain's CDR3 is CASSQGRTSTDTQYF. The DNA for the CDR3 is TGTGCCAGCAGCCAAGGACGGACTAGCACAGATACGCAGTATTTT.

The chain links TRBV5-6 to TRBJ1-1, with 7 bases lining up with TRBD1. Germline CDR1 is SGHDT and CDR2 is YYEEEE. Trimming cost V 4 bases and J 0 bases; bases outside gene matches: 9. This CDR3 has 16 residues. The CDR3 here is CASSLQGTSVNTEAFF. CDR3 bases: TGTGCCAGCAGCCTACAGGGGACCTCAGTGAACACTGAAGCTTTCTTT.

V is TRBV5-6 and J is TRBJ2-1, with a weak D call TRBD2 (6 bases). The CDR3 has 15 amino acids. Germline-derived CDR1 and CDR2 are SGHDT and YYEEEE. V gave up 3 bases and J gave up 0 bases, with 10 bases separating them. CDR3 bases: TGTGCCAGCAGCTCGGGACTGGGCTCCTACAATGAGCAGTTCTTC. Translation: CASSSGLGSYNEQFF.

The chain carries TRBV5-1 and TRBJ1-6, with 10 positions matching TRBD1. This CDR3 spans 16 amino acids. The V segment lost 2 bases and the J segment 9 bases; nucleotides outside the gene matches: 8. CDR1 and CDR2 (germline): SGHRS, YFSETQ. Here the CDR3 reads CASSFTGTGVGSPLHF. CDR3 nucleotides: TGCGCCAGCAGCTTTACCGGGACAGGGGTGGGTTCACCCCTCCACTTT.

The V and J genes are TRBV7-9 and TRBJ1-2; 8 bases are shared with TRBD1. Germline V gene data show CDR1 as SEHNR and CDR2 as FQNEAQ (reference sequence). The CDR3 spans 15 residues. The J segment lost 4 bases and the V segment lost 6 bases, leaving 10 bases of the junction unmatched. Here the CDR3 DNA reads TGTGCCAGCAGTTTGACCGGGACAGGAGCCTATGGCTACACCTTC. Its protein product is CASSLTGTGAYGYTF.

Of note for this clone: The sample carries other DNA sequences with the same CDR3. This chain joins TRBV6-5 and TRBJ1-2; no clear D. Per the germline V gene, CDR1 is MNHEY and CDR2 is SVGAGI. This CDR3 contains 11 residues. Between the trimmed V and J ends, which lost 4 bases and 4 bases, there was a span of 4 bases. The DNA for the CDR3 is TGTGCCAGCAGTTCTCTCTATGGCTACACCTTC. Protein: CASSSLYGYTF.

The chain carries TRBV12-5 and TRBJ1-1; no clear D gene. In germline, CDR1 is LGHNT, CDR2 FRNRAP. The length of the CDR3 is 11 residues. The V and J ends lost 7 bases and 3 bases respectively, with 6 bases between them. CDR3 amino acids: CASERDTEAFF. The CDR3 DNA reads TGTGCTAGTGAACGGGACACTGAAGCTTTCTTT.

The chain employs TRBV18 and TRBJ2-3, with D maybe TRBD2 (5 bases). The CDR3 runs 15 residues. CDR1 KGHSH and CDR2 LQKENI come from the germline V gene. The V and J ends lost 6 bases and 3 bases respectively, with 16 bases between them. CDR3 coding DNA: TGTGCCAGCTCGCCTCTACCTACGGGGACAGATACGCAGTATTTT. The encoded protein is CASSPLPTGTDTQYF.